This T cell receptor beta chain was identified during a study of Ad26.COV2.S vaccination and SARS-CoV-2 variants. Study-level information: The study gave Ad26.COV2.S intramuscularly, once or twice 56 days apart.

Study-level results: Recipients given vaccine exceeded placebo recipients in spike-specific TCR breadth.

The CDR3 is made up of 15 amino acids. Trimming took off 5 bases at V and 6 bases at J, with 17 bases between the two ends. Germline V gene lookup returns CDR1 MNHEY and CDR2 SVGEGT. Repertoires were generated with immunoSEQ multiplex PCR, while TCRdb's copy carries only in-frame clones and drops some. The sample lists about 400,000 clones, roughly 90% occurring once. Stated treatment: 15 to 20 received Ad26.COV2.S at low or high dose, single or two shots; about 5 received placebo; per-sample allocation not given. At day 63 after the first vaccine or placebo injection, samples were drawn. A note on this clone: Its antigen is not identified.

This clonotype was obtained from a person aged 18-60 years who received the Ad26.COV2.S COVID-19 vaccine or a placebo. This chain joins TRBV6-2 or TRBV6-3 and TRBJ1-5; D is undetermined. The material sequenced was peripheral blood, taken in a trial of Ad26.COV2.S vaccine versus placebo. CDR3 amino acids: CASSQHGVESQPQHF. The CDR3 region has the DNA TGTGCCAGCAGTCAACACGGGGTAGAGAGTCAGCCCCAGCATTTT.